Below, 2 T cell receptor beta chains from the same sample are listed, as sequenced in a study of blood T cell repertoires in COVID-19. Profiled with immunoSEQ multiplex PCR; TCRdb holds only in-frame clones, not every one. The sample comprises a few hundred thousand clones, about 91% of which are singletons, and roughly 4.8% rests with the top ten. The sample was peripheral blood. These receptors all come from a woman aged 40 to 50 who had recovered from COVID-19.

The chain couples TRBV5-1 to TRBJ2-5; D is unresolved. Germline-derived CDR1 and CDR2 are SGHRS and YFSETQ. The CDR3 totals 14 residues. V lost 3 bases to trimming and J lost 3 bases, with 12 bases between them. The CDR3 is CASSSRGWEETQYF. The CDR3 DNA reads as TGCGCCAGCAGCTCCCGAGGTTGGGAAGAGACCCAGTACTTC.

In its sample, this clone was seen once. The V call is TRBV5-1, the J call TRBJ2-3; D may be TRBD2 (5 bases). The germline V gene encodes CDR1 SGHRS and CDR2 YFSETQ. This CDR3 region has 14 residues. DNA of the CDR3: TGCACCCTATGGGCTAGCAGCAACACAGATACGCAGTATTTT. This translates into CTLWASSNTDTQYF.